Each of the 29 T cell receptor beta chains below was sequenced from the same sample in a study of T-cell memory formation after mild COVID-19. TCRdb used MiXCR to reprocess the 5' RACE reads, holding one entry per CDR3 protein. Counted here are roughly 340,000 distinct CDR3 sequences, around 15% occurring once; the ten biggest clones make up more than 20%. Sequencing was performed on PBMCs or a T cell subset sorted from them (not recorded which). Receptors were obtained from a man younger than 35 who had mild COVID-19 (a few samples of this study predate the infection). Cell type and time point are not known.

The J gene is TRBJ2-5, the V gene TRBV5-1, with D hard to call. Per the germline V gene, CDR1 is SGHRS and CDR2 is YFSETQ. V was pared by 4 bases and J by 2 bases, with 9 bases between. The CDR3 extends over 13 amino acids. Here the CDR3 reads CASSPAAQETQYF. CDR3 nucleotide sequence: TGCGCCAGCAGCCCCGCGGCTCAAGAGACCCAGTACTTC.

In its sample, this clonotype was seen many times. V is TRBV4-2 and J is TRBJ1-4; TRBD1 aligns across 9 bases. CDR1 is LGHNA and CDR2 is YNFKEQ in the germline V gene. Trimming cost V 1 base and J 8 bases; bases outside gene matches: 5. This CDR3 spans 15 amino acids. This chain's CDR3 is CASSQGGTGSEKLFF. The DNA of the CDR3 is TGTGCCAGCAGCCAAGGGGGGACAGGGAGCGAAAAACTGTTTTTT.

The chain is built from TRBV27 and TRBJ2-1; D gene unclear. Germline CDR1 reads MNHEY; CDR2 reads SMNVEV (reference sequence). Deletions cut 6 bases from V and 6 bases from J, with 9 bases between. CDR3 size: 12 residues. The CDR3, as DNA: TGTGCCAGCAGAACAGATTCCAATGAGCAGTTCTTC. It is translated as CASRTDSNEQFF.

The table lists this clonotype with a few counts. V and J are TRBV7-9 and TRBJ1-1, with TRBD1 identical over 8 bases. This CDR3 is built from 15 residues. Germline V lookup: CDR1 SEHNR, CDR2 FQNEAQ (reference sequence). Trimming at V came to 2 bases and at J to 5 bases, leaving 7 bases not matched to a gene. This CDR3 is CASSLWTGRVTEAFF. CDR3 DNA: TGTGCCAGCAGCTTATGGACAGGGAGGGTTACTGAAGCTTTCTTT. Combining the CDR3 with reference TRBV7-9 and TRBJ1-1 gives the whole variable domain DTGVSQNPRHKITKRGQNVTFRCDPISEHNRLYWYRQTLGQGPEFLTYFQNEAQLEKSRLLSDRFSAERPKGSFSTLEIQRTEQGDSAMYLCASSLWTGRVTEAFFGQGTRLTVV.

The sample holds a few counts of this clonotype. This chain joins TRBV5-6 and TRBJ2-7, with D possibly being TRBD1 (5 bases). Per the germline V gene, CDR1 is SGHDT and CDR2 is YYEEEE. CDR3 length equals 14 residues. Trimming left V 0 bases short and J 0 bases short, with 7 bases between. The CDR3 DNA reads TGTGCCAGCAGCTTGGGGACACTCTCCTACGAGCAGTACGTC. Residues: CASSLGTLSYEQYV.

CDR3 in DNA: TGTGCCAGCAGCTTAACCGGGACTAGCAAAGAGACCCAGTACTTC. It encodes CASSLTGTSKETQYF. The chain is built from TRBV5-6 and TRBJ2-5, with 9 nucleotides matching TRBD2. V lost 2 bases, J lost 3 bases, and 5 bases stayed unmatched. Germline-derived CDR1 and CDR2 are SGHDT and YYEEEE. The CDR3 sequence is 15 residues long.

This clonotype was detected a few times. This sequence joins TRBV6-2 or TRBV6-3 and TRBJ2-1, with D perhaps matching TRBD1 (5 bases). V was clipped by 4 bases and J by 9 bases, with 13 bases between them. Germline lookup yields CDR1 MNHEY and CDR2 SVGEGT. This CDR3 has 13 residues. The CDR3 protein is CASSSRSGIEQFF. CDR3 DNA sequence: TGTGCCAGCAGTTCCCGGTCAGGGATTGAGCAGTTCTTC.

This clonotype occurred a few times. The chain recombines TRBV6-6 with TRBJ2-2; 7 bases are a match to TRBD1. The V gene end was trimmed by 2 bases and the J gene end by 2 bases; junction bases not matched to a gene: 5. The CDR3 has 16 amino acids. Germline loops: CDR1 MNHNY, CDR2 SVGAGI (reference sequence). The CDR3 loop is CASSYVRGSNTGELFF. The CDR3 bases are TGTGCCAGCAGTTACGTCAGGGGGAGTAACACCGGGGAGCTGTTTTTT.

This clonotype came up a few times. DNA for the CDR3: TGTGCCAGCAGCGTAGATAGGACAGGGGCCTATGGCTACACCTTC. Translation gives CASSVDRTGAYGYTF. V is TRBV9 and J is TRBJ1-2; 9 bases fit TRBD1. Germline CDR1 is SGDLS and CDR2 is YYNGEE. V lost 0 bases and J lost 4; bases outside the gene matches: 4. The CDR3 runs to 15 residues.

In its sample, this clonotype was seen a few times. The chain employs TRBV24-1 and TRBJ1-2; 7 bases line up with TRBD1. CDR3 length: 13 amino acids. CDR1 and CDR2 (germline): KGHDR, SFDVKD. Trimming removed 5 bases from V and 4 bases from J; junction bases left unmatched: 3. The CDR3 DNA reads as TGTGCCACCAGTGCTTGGGACAGCTATGGCTACACCTTC. As protein: CATSAWDSYGYTF.

This clonotype has a handful of counts. The chain carries TRBV6-2 or TRBV6-3 and TRBJ1-4; 10 nucleotides line up with TRBD1. With V trimmed by 4 bases and J by 8 bases, 7 bases remained unmatched. Germline CDR1 is MNHEY and CDR2 is SVGEGT. The CDR3 loop spans 15 amino acids. The CDR3 loop is CASSSTGGTIEKLFF. DNA of the CDR3: TGTGCCAGCAGTTCGACAGGGGGCACGATCGAAAAACTGTTTTTT.

This clonotype was seen only a few times. The V gene is TRBV3-1, the J gene TRBJ2-2; maybe TRBD2 (5 bases). The germline V and J ends were trimmed by 10 bases and 3 bases, with 12 bases remaining between them. This CDR3 is built from 13 residues. Looked up from germline, CDR1 is LGHDT and CDR2 is YNNKEL (reference sequence). As DNA, the CDR3 is TGTGCCACGTCTTCGGGGTACACCGGGGAGCTGTTTTTT. This codes for CATSSGYTGELFF.

This clonotype has at least ten counts. This chain uses TRBV12-3 or TRBV12-4 with TRBJ2-1; D is tentatively TRBD1 or TRBD2 (5 bases each). This CDR3 is 15 amino acids long. Deletions cut 4 bases from V and 3 bases from J, with 13 bases between. Written as DNA, the CDR3 is TGTGCCAGCAGTTATGGGGGTACCCACTACAATGAGCAGTTCTTC. Its protein product is CASSYGGTHYNEQFF.

V gene TRBV12-3 or TRBV12-4 combines with J gene TRBJ1-6, with D possibly being TRBD1 (5 bases). V was pared by 4 bases and J by 9 bases, with 19 bases between. This CDR3 region has 16 residues. CDR3 sequence reads: CASSWTPPQWSSPLHF. CDR3 sequence (DNA): TGTGCCAGCAGTTGGACACCGCCCCAGTGGAGTTCACCCCTCCACTTT.

This clonotype was seen a few times. The chain recombines TRBV14 with TRBJ2-7, with no clear D. The CDR3 contains 16 residues. CDR1 is SGHDN, CDR2 FVKESK, per germline. Trimming took off 0 bases at V and 0 bases at J, with 12 bases between the two ends. CDR3 residues: CASSQEEEKGSYEQYF. The CDR3 nucleotides read TGTGCCAGCAGCCAAGAAGAGGAAAAGGGCTCCTACGAGCAGTACTTC.

This chain joins TRBV19 and TRBJ1-1; 7 positions agree with TRBD1. CDR1 is LNHDA and CDR2 is SQIVND in the germline V gene (reference sequence). This CDR3 has 14 amino acids. Germline trimming cut 4 bases from V and 4 bases from J; bases unmatched to any gene: 6. This CDR3 reads CASSTWTGGTEAFF. DNA of the CDR3: TGTGCCAGTAGTACCTGGACAGGTGGCACTGAAGCTTTCTTT. Filled out from reference TRBV19 and TRBJ1-1, the complete variable domain reads DGGITQSPKYLFRKEGQNVTLSCEQNLNHDAMYWYRQDPGQGLRLIYYSQIVNDFQKGDIAEGYSVSREKKESFPLTVTSAQKNPTAFYLCASSTWTGGTEAFFGQGTRLTVV.

The genes are TRBV28 and TRBJ2-7; 11 positions agree with TRBD2. There are 14 residues in the CDR3. Germline V lookup: CDR1 MDHEN, CDR2 SYDVKM. With V trimmed by 5 bases and J by 4 bases, 4 bases remained unmatched. DNA for the CDR3: TGTGCCAGCAGTGTAGCGGGGGGGCTTTACGAGCAGTACGTC. This sequence encodes CASSVAGGLYEQYV.

This sequence joins TRBV29-1 and TRBJ1-2; no clear D gene. The V and J ends lost 5 bases and 1 base respectively, with 11 bases between them. Germline CDR1 and CDR2: SQVTM and ANQGSEA. The CDR3 contains 13 residues. In DNA form, the CDR3 reads TGCAGCGTTCACGAGGGTAATAACTATGGCTACACCTTC. Translating it yields CSVHEGNNYGYTF.

J is TRBJ2-2 and V is TRBV4-3; D might be TRBD2 (5 bases). This CDR3 has 16 residues. Per the germline V gene, CDR1 is LGHNA and CDR2 is YSLEER. The V end lost 0 bases, the J end lost 4 bases, and 12 bases lay between the germline ends. The CDR3 loop is CASSQEGGLGTGELFF. The DNA of the CDR3 is TGCGCCAGCAGCCAAGAAGGAGGTCTTGGCACCGGGGAGCTGTTTTTT.

This clonotype was seen a handful of times. CDR3 coding DNA: TGTGCCAGCAGTTTGCGGGGTGAAGCTTTCTTT. Translation: CASSLRGEAFF. The chain joins TRBV28 to TRBJ1-1; D not resolved. The CDR3 covers 11 residues. CDR1 is MDHEN, CDR2 SYDVKM, per germline. V was pared by 3 bases and J by 7 bases, with 6 bases between.

This clonotype was recorded a few times. The chain carries TRBV20-1 and TRBJ2-1; TRBD1 aligns across 10 bases. V was clipped by 0 bases and J by 9 bases; unmatched bases: 11. Germline loops: CDR1 DFQATT, CDR2 SNEGSKA (reference sequence). The CDR3 is 16 amino acids. The CDR3 DNA is TGCAGTGCTAGAGACCTTTACCGACAGGGGGCGAGTGAGCAGTTCTTC. Its protein is CSARDLYRQGASEQFF.

This clonotype turned up a few times. This chain links TRBV5-1 with TRBJ2-2; D possibly corresponds to TRBD2 (5 bases). The germline V gene has CDR1 SGHRS and CDR2 YFSETQ. This CDR3 has 15 amino acids. V dropped 3 bases and J dropped 4 bases, with 13 bases sitting between them. The CDR3: CASSSAGGSTGELFF. Written as DNA, the CDR3 is TGCGCCAGCAGCTCCGCAGGTGGGAGCACCGGGGAGCTGTTTTTT.

This clonotype has just a few counts. Germline and junction disagree at one end, which may indicate a read error. V is TRBV6-5 and J is TRBJ1-2, with 7 bases lining up with TRBD1. The CDR3 sequence is 16 residues long. CDR1 is MNHEY and CDR2 is SVGAGI in the germline V gene. Here the CDR3 reads CASRYLPQGMGYGYTF. The CDR3 region has the DNA TGTGCCAGCAGATACTTACCACAGGGGATGGGCTATGGCTACACCTTC.

CDR3 coding DNA: TGTGCCAGCAGCTTAGGGGTGTGCGGGGGATGTTCCGAGACCCAGTACTTC. Its protein product is CASSLGVCGGCSETQYF. The rearrangement joins TRBV7-2 to TRBJ2-5; 7 bases line up with TRBD2. The CDR3 has 17 residues. V lost 1 base, J lost 5 bases, and 13 bases stayed unmatched. The germline gives CDR1 SGHTA, CDR2 FQGNSA.

V gene TRBV5-4 combines with J gene TRBJ2-2, with D perhaps matching TRBD2 (6 bases). The CDR3 is 14 amino acids. Between the trimmed V and J ends, which lost 3 bases and 4 bases, there was a span of 10 bases. From germline, CDR1 is SGHNT and CDR2 YYREEE (reference sequence). The CDR3: CASSWGLTTGELFF. Here the CDR3 DNA reads TGTGCCAGCAGCTGGGGACTGACCACCGGGGAGCTGTTTTTT.

This clonotype was seen ten or more times. The chain has TRBV12-3 or TRBV12-4 and TRBJ1-6; D call uncertain. The V and J ends lost 3 bases and 10 bases respectively, with 10 bases between them. The CDR3 consists of 13 residues. The CDR3, as DNA: TGTGCCAGCAGTTTGGTACGGGAATCACCCCTCCACTTT. Protein sequence: CASSLVRESPLHF.

This clonotype was seen only a few times. The rearrangement joins TRBV14 to TRBJ1-2, with TRBD1 identical over 8 bases. The junction had 8 bases not matched to a gene; V was cut back by 1 base and J by 7 bases. The CDR3 sequence is 15 residues long. Germline V gene lookup returns CDR1 SGHDN and CDR2 FVKESK. CDR3 amino acids: CASSQVFRGQRGYTF. CDR3 in DNA: TGTGCCAGCAGCCAAGTTTTCAGGGGGCAGCGTGGCTACACCTTC. Full variable domain (remainder filled in from reference TRBV14 and TRBJ1-2): EAGVTQFPSHSVIEKGQTVTLRCDPISGHDNLYWYRRVMGKEIKFLLHFVKESKQDESGMPNNRFLAERTGGTYSTLKVQPAELEDSGVYFCASSQVFRGQRGYTFGSGTRLTVV.

This clonotype was counted a few times. The rearrangement uses TRBV12-3 or TRBV12-4 and TRBJ2-7; D may correspond to TRBD1 or TRBD2 (6 bases each). CDR3 length: 15 residues. With 1 base removed from V and 5 bases from J, the gap between germline ends came to 15 bases. This CDR3 reads CASSLGPGALDEQYV. The CDR3 nucleotides read TGTGCCAGCAGTTTAGGGCCGGGGGCCCTCGACGAGCAGTACGTC.

V is TRBV7-9 and J is TRBJ2-1; 10 nucleotides align to TRBD1. The junction had 4 bases not matched to a gene; V was cut back by 0 bases and J by 2 bases. Germline V gene lookup returns CDR1 SEHNR and CDR2 FQNEAQ (reference sequence). There are 17 residues in the CDR3. The CDR3 DNA is TGTGCCAGCAGCTTAGCCATCGGGACAGGGGCCTACAATGAGCAGTTCTTC. The encoded protein is CASSLAIGTGAYNEQFF.